The clone carrying this T cell receptor (beta chain) was counted a few times. An end of the junction does not agree with germline; a read error may underlie this. Ophthalmopathy cases showed moderate-to-severe activity, scoring CAS ≥3 and NOSPECS ≥4, with duration under 3 months. Researchers turned away patients with other autoimmune diseases, uncontrolled infections, pregnancy or lactation. PBMCs came from roughly 9.2 ml of fresh peripheral blood. CDR3 regions of TCR beta were amplified from RNA transcripts. Scientists carried out first-round RT-PCR using HTBI primers and then a second-round multiplex PCR. TCRdb re-analysed the multiplex PCR reads in MiXCR, keeping a single row per CDR3 protein. The sample records about 740,000 distinct CDR3 sequences, roughly two fifths being singletons. The CDR3 has 14 amino acids. Looked up from germline, CDR1 is ENHRY and CDR2 is SYGVKD. The data belong to a study of Graves' ophthalmopathy and Graves' hyperthyroidism.

V is TRBV10-3 and J is TRBJ1-5; D unclear. The receptor comes from an adult man with Graves' ophthalmopathy. The sequenced sample was peripheral blood. The CDR3: CASSSNSRNQPQHF. The CDR3 DNA reads TGTGCCAGCAGTTCGAACAGCCGCAATCAGCCCCAGCATTTT.